A selection of T cell receptor beta chains follows, all from one sample in a study of CD8 T cells in Susac syndrome. In TCRdb, the immunoSEQ multiplex PCR reads were re-called with MiXCR into one record per CDR3 protein. The sample lists about 200,000 distinct CDR3 sequences, around 90% occurring once. What was sequenced was CD8+ T cells from PBMCs. The receptors shown here come from a human donor with multiple sclerosis. Each CDR3 is given with its conserved first and last residue. D genes are given only for firm matches. The listing skips clone size in some rows; elsewhere it reads once, few, many or a size class.

clone size | J gene | V gene | D gene | CDR3 protein | CDR3 DNA
- | TRBJ2-5 | TRBV9 | - | CASNGGADQETQYF | TGTGCCAGCAACGGGGGTGCGGACCAAGAGACCCAGTACTTC
- | TRBJ1-1 | TRBV15 | - | CATSREKGMGKGTEAFF | TGTGCCACCAGCAGAGAAAAGGGTATGGGTAAAGGCACTGAAGCTTTCTTT
- | TRBJ2-7 | TRBV6-1 | - | CASSEETRDSSYEQYF | TGTGCCAGCAGTGAAGAAACAAGGGATAGCTCCTACGAGCAGTACTTC
- | TRBJ1-1 | TRBV14 | TRBD1 | CASSQDPDRAGSTEAFF | TGTGCCAGCAGCCAAGACCCCGACAGGGCTGGGTCCACTGAAGCTTTCTTT
- | TRBJ1-5 | TRBV6-6 | - | CASSQGYSNQPQHF | TGTGCCAGCAGTCAGGGTTATAGCAATCAGCCCCAGCATTTT
- | TRBJ2-5 | TRBV24-1 | TRBD1 | CATRDRLKETQYF | TGTGCCACCAGGGACAGGCTAAAAGAGACCCAGTACTTC
- | TRBJ2-7 | TRBV25-1 | - | CASSEGELSAPYEQYF | TGTGCCAGCAGTGAAGGGGAGCTCTCTGCCCCTTACGAGCAGTACTTC
- | TRBJ1-2 | TRBV12-5 | - | CASGAGTPYGYTF | TGTGCTAGTGGTGCCGGGACACCTTATGGCTACACCTTC
- | TRBJ2-1 | TRBV27 | - | CASSLSTGHEQFF | TGTGCCAGCAGTTTATCGACGGGCCATGAGCAGTTCTTC
- | TRBJ2-1 | TRBV9 | - | CASSASREATGNEQFF | TGTGCCAGCAGCGCTTCAAGGGAGGCCACTGGTAATGAGCAGTTCTTC
- | TRBJ1-5 | TRBV2 | - | CASSEDFQPQHF | TGTGCCAGCAGTGAAGATTTCCAGCCCCAGCATTTT
- | TRBJ2-7 | TRBV13 | - | CASSPGRLLAPAYEQYF | TGTGCCAGCAGCCCGGGCCGTTTGCTAGCGCCAGCCTACGAGCAGTACTTC
- | TRBJ2-7 | TRBV28 | - | CASSAPYEQYF | TGTGCCAGCAGTGCCCCCTACGAGCAGTACTTC
- | TRBJ2-6 | TRBV7-9 | - | CASSLFGTGANVLTF | TGTGCCAGCAGCTTATTTGGAACTGGGGCCAACGTCCTGACTTTC
- | TRBJ1-2 | TRBV15 | - | CATRTLSDYGYTF | TGTGCCACCAGGACCTTATCGGACTATGGCTACACCTTC
- | TRBJ2-2 | TRBV9 | TRBD2 | CASSSRAGENTGELFF | TGTGCCAGCAGCTCTAGAGCGGGAGAGAACACCGGGGAGCTGTTTTTT
- | TRBJ2-5 | TRBV7-9 | - | CASSLVGPTGETQYF | TGTGCCAGCAGCTTAGTGGGCCCAACCGGAGAGACCCAGTACTTC
- | TRBJ2-5 | TRBV7-6 | - | CASSPIGDPQKETQYF | TGTGCCAGCAGCCCAATAGGGGACCCCCAAAAAGAGACCCAGTACTTC
- | TRBJ1-2 | TRBV6-1 | - | CASSYDRNGYTF | TGTGCCAGCAGCTACGACAGAAATGGCTACACCTTC
- | TRBJ1-2 | TRBV24-1 | - | CATSETGNYGYTF | TGTGCCACCAGTGAGACGGGCAACTATGGCTACACCTTC
- | TRBJ2-1 | TRBV10-1 | - | CASSGLQGGKKFF | TGCGCCAGCAGTGGTCTCCAGGGGGGGAAAAAGTTCTTC
- | TRBJ2-3 | TRBV20-1 | TRBD2 | CSAPGLASNTDTQYF | TGCAGTGCGCCCGGACTAGCGTCTAACACAGATACGCAGTATTTT
- | TRBJ2-6 | TRBV27 | - | CASSPQQVLGVGSGANVLTF | TGTGCCAGCAGTCCCCAGCAGGTCCTAGGTGTTGGCTCTGGGGCCAACGTCCTGACTTTC
- | TRBJ2-3 | TRBV27 | - | CASSLGRQGLQYF | TGTGCCAGCAGTTTAGGGAGACAGGGACTGCAGTATTTT
- | TRBJ2-5 | TRBV12-3/TRBV12-4 | TRBD2 | CASSLAGGPWETQYF | TGTGCCAGCAGTCTAGCGGGAGGGCCGTGGGAGACCCAGTACTTC
- | TRBJ2-7 | TRBV7-9 | TRBD2 | CASSLVPSGSYEQYF | TGTGCCAGCAGCTTAGTACCTAGCGGCTCCTACGAGCAGTACTTC
- | TRBJ2-1 | TRBV4-1 | - | CASSQEAHLFNEQFF | TGCGCCAGCAGCCAAGAAGCCCACCTTTTTAATGAGCAGTTCTTC
- | TRBJ2-1 | TRBV25-1 | - | CASSVTGRSYNEQFF | TGTGCCAGCAGTGTCACCGGGAGATCCTACAATGAGCAGTTCTTC
- | TRBJ2-7 | TRBV15 | - | CATSRRAGSYEQYF | TGTGCCACCAGCAGAAGGGCGGGTTCCTACGAGCAGTACTTC
- | TRBJ1-1 | TRBV7-9 | - | CASSHRGYPADTEAFF | TGTGCCAGCAGCCACCGGGGGTATCCGGCGGACACTGAAGCTTTCTTT
- | TRBJ1-6 | TRBV27 | TRBD1 | CASSPQGVTLHF | TGTGCCAGCAGTCCCCAGGGGGTGACCCTCCACTTT
once | TRBJ2-3 | TRBV12-3/TRBV12-4 | TRBD2 | CASSLGVLAGGSDTQYF | TGTGCCAGCAGTTTAGGCGTCCTAGCGGGGGGATCAGATACGCAGTATTTT
- | TRBJ1-1 | TRBV7-9 | - | CASSRTNTEAFF | TGTGCCAGCAGTCGAACGAACACTGAAGCTTTCTTT
- | TRBJ2-6 | TRBV12-3/TRBV12-4 | - | CASSLGGTGANVLTF | TGTGCCAGCAGTTTAGGTGGGACTGGGGCCAACGTCCTGACTTTC
- | TRBJ2-5 | TRBV15 | - | CATSSEPYGSMGETQYF | TGTGCCACCAGCAGCGAACCCTATGGGAGCATGGGAGAGACCCAGTACTTC
- | TRBJ2-7 | TRBV6-5 | - | CASRGWGAYEQYF | TGTGCCAGCAGGGGTTGGGGGGCCTACGAGCAGTACTTC
- | TRBJ1-4 | TRBV30 | TRBD1 | CALQGAANEKLFF | TGTGCCTTGCAGGGGGCGGCTAATGAAAAACTGTTTTTT
- | TRBJ2-1 | TRBV5-6 | TRBD1 | CASSLGTGAFF | TGTGCCAGCAGCTTGGGAACAGGGGCGTTCTTC
- | TRBJ1-1 | TRBV12-3/TRBV12-4 | - | CASSFWGRAEAFF | TGTGCCAGCAGTTTCTGGGGGCGGGCTGAAGCTTTCTTT
- | TRBJ2-4 | TRBV13 | TRBD1 | CASSSFGTGKDIQYF | TGTGCCAGCAGCTCATTCGGGACAGGGAAGGACATTCAGTACTTC
- | TRBJ1-1 | TRBV30 | - | CAWKSAEAFF | TGTGCCTGGAAAAGCGCTGAAGCTTTCTTT
- | TRBJ1-1 | TRBV30 | - | CAWIRLNTEAFF | TGTGCCTGGATAAGGCTAAACACTGAAGCTTTCTTT
- | TRBJ2-7 | TRBV14 | - | CASSQGGVHEQYF | TGTGCCAGCAGCCAAGGAGGGGTCCACGAGCAGTACTTC
- | TRBJ2-3 | TRBV19 | TRBD2 | CASSNPQRERSTWGTDTQYF | TGTGCCAGTAGTAATCCCCAGCGGGAGCGATCCACTTGGGGCACAGATACGCAGTATTTT
- | TRBJ1-3 | TRBV20-1 | - | CSARDLGGNTIYF | TGCAGTGCTAGAGATCTCGGCGGAAACACCATATATTTT
few | TRBJ2-7 | TRBV3-1 | - | CASTASLRGEQYF | TGTGCCAGCACCGCTAGTCTGAGAGGCGAGCAGTACTTC
once | TRBJ1-6 | TRBV15 | - | CATSTGGSPLHF | TGTGCCACCAGCACGGGGGGATCACCCCTCCACTTT
- | TRBJ1-2 | TRBV9 | - | CASSPSLEGYTF | TGTGCCAGCAGCCCCTCTCTGGAAGGCTACACCTTC
- | TRBJ2-7 | TRBV27 | TRBD2 | CASSLSTPFLAGGHYEQYF | TGTGCCAGCAGTTTATCGACCCCCTTCTTAGCGGGAGGGCACTACGAGCAGTACTTC